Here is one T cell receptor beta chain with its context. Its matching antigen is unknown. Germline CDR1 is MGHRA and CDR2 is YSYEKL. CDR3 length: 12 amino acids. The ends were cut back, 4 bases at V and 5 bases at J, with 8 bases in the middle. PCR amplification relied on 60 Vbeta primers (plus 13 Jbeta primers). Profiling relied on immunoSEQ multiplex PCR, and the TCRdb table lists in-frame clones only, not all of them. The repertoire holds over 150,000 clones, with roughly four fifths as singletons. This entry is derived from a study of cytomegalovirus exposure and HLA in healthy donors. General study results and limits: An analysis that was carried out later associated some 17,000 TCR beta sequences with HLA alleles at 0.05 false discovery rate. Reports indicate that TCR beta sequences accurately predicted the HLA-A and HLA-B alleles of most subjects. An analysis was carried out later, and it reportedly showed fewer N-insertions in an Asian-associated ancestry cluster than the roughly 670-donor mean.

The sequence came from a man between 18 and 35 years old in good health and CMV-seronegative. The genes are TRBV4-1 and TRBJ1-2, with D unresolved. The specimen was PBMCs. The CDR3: CASSPTQYGYTF. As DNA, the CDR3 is TGCGCCAGCAGCCCGACACAGTATGGCTACACCTTC.